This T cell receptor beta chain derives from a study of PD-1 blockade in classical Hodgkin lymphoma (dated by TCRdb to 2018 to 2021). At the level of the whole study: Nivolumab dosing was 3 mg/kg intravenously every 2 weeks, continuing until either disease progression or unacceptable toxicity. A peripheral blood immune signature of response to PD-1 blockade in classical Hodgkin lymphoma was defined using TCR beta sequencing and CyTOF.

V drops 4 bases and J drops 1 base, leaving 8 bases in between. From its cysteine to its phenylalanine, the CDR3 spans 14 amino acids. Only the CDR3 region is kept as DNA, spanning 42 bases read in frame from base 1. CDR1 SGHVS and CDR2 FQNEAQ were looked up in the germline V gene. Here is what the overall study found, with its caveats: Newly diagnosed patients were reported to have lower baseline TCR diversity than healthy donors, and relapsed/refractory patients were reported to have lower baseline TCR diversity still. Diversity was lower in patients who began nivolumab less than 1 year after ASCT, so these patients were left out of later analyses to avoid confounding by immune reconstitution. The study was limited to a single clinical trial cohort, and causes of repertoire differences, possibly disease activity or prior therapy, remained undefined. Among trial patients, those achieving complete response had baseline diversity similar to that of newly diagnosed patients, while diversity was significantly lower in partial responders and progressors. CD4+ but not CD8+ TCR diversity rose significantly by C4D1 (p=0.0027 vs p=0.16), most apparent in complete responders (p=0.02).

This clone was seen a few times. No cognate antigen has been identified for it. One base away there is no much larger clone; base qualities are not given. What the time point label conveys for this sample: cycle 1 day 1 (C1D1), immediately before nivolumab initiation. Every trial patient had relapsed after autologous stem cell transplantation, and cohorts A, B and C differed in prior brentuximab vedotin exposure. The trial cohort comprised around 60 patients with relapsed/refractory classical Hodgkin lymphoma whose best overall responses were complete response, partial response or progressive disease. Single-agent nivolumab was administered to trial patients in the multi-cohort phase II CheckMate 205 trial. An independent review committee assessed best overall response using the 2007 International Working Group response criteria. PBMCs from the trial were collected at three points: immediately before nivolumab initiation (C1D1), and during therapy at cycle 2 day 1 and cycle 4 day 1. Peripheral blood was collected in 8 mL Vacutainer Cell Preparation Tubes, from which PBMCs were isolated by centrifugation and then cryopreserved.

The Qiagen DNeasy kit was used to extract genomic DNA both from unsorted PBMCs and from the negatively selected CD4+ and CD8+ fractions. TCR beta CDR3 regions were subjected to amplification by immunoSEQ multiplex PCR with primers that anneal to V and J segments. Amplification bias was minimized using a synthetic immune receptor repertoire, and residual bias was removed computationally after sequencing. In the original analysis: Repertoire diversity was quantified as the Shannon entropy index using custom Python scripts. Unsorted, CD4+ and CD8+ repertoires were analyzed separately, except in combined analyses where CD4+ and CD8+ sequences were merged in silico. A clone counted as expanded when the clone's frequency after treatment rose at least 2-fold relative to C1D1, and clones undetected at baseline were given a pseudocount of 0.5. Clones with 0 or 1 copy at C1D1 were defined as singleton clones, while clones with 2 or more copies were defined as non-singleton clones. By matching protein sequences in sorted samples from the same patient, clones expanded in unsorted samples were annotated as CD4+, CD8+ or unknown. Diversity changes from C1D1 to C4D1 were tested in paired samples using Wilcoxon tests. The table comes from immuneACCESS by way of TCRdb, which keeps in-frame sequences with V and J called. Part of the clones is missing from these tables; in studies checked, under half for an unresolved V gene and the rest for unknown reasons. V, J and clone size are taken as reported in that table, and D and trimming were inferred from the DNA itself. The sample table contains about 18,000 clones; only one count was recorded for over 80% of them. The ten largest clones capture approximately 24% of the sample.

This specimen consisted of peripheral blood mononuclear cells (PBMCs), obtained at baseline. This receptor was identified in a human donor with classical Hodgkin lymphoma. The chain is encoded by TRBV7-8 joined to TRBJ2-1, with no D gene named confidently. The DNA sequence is TGTGCCAGCAGCTCCGGGTCATCCTACAATGAGCAGTTCTTC. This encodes CASSSGSSYNEQFF.